Sequencing of this T cell receptor (beta chain) was carried out in a study of cytomegalovirus exposure and HLA in healthy donors. Study results and caveats: It was reportedly the case that the classifier diagnosed cytomegalovirus status with high specificity and sensitivity. Presence/absence analyses assumed roughly uniform sequencing depth across donors, which may not hold. One later analysis reportedly identified an Asian-associated ancestry cluster that showed fewer N-insertions than the approximately 700-donor mean.

The PCR was carried out with 60 Vbeta primers and 13 Jbeta primers. Here immunoSEQ multiplex PCR was the method, and the copy in TCRdb shows in-frame clones only, minus some. This sample has under 200,000 clones, with around 82% found just once. This CDR3 spans 15 amino acids. With V trimmed by 3 bases and J by 1 base, 1 base remained unmatched. Germline V gene lookup returns CDR1 LNHDA and CDR2 SQIVND (reference sequence). On this clone: Its antigen is not identified.

The sequence came from a man in his forties in good health and CMV-seronegative. The chain joins TRBV19 to TRBJ2-3; 10 bases map to TRBD2. The specimen was PBMCs. The CDR3 loop is CASSIGLAGTDTQYF. The CDR3 DNA is TGTGCCAGTAGTATCGGACTAGCGGGCACAGATACGCAGTATTTT.